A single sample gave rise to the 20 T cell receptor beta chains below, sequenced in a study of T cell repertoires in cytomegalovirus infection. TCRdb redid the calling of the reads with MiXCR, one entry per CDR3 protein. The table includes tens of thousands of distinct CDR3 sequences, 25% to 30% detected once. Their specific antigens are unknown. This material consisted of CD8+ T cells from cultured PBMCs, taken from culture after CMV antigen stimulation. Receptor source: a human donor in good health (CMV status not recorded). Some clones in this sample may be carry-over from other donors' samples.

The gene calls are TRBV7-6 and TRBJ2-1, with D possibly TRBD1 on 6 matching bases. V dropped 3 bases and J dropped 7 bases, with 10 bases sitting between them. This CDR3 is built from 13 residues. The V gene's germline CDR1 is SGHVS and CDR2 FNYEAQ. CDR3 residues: CASSFSRGNEQFF. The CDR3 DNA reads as TGTGCCAGCAGCTTTAGTAGGGGGAATGAGCAGTTCTTC.

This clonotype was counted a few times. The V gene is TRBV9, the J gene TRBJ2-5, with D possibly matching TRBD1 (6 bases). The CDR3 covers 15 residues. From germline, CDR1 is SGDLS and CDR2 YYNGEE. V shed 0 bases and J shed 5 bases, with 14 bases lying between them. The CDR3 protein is CASSVGNRAGETQYF. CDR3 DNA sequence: TGTGCCAGCAGCGTAGGTAACAGGGCTGGGGAGACCCAGTACTTC.

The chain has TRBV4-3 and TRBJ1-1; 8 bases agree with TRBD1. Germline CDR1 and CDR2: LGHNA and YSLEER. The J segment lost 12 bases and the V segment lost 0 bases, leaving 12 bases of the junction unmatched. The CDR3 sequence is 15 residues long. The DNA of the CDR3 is TGCGCCAGCAGCCAAGATGGGTCAGGGGGCCGGGGATCTTTCTTT. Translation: CASSQDGSGGRGSFF.

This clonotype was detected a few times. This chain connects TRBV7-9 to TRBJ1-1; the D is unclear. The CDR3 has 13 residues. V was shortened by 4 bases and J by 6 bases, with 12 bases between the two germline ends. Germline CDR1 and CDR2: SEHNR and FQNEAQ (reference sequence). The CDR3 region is CASSSRLKSEAFF. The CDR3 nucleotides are TGTGCCAGCAGCTCTCGTTTAAAGTCTGAAGCTTTCTTT.

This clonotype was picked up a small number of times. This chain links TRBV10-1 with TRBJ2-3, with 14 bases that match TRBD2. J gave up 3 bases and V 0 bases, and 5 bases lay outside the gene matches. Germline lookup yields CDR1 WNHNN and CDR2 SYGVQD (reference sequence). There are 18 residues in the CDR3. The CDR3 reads CASSESPGLAGGTDTQYF. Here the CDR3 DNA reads TGCGCCAGCAGTGAGTCACCTGGACTAGCGGGAGGAACAGATACGCAGTATTTT.

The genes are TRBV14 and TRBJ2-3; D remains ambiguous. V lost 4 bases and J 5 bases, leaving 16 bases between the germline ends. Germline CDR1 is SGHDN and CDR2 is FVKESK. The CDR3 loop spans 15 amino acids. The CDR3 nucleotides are TGTGCCAGCAGCCCCACATTCTCAAAAGGAGATACGCAGTATTTT. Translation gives CASSPTFSKGDTQYF.

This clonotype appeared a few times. The CDR3 nucleotides are TGTGCCAGCAGTTCCCAGGACAGGGCCCTCATGTCCTACAATGAGCAGTTCTTC. It yields the protein CASSSQDRALMSYNEQFF. The rearrangement uses TRBV28 and TRBJ2-1, with TRBD1 matching over 8 bases. There are 18 residues in the CDR3. V dropped 4 bases and J dropped 1; count of bases not matched to a gene: 12. Germline V gene data show CDR1 as MDHEN and CDR2 as SYDVKM.

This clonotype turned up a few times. The CDR3 DNA sequence: TGTGCCAGCAGCGGACCGGGAGGAAAAGAAGCTTTCTTT. Translated, it gives CASSGPGGKEAFF. V is TRBV7-9 and J is TRBJ1-1, with D hard to call. Germline CDR1 and CDR2: SEHNR and FQNEAQ (reference sequence). V was pared by 5 bases and J by 8 bases, with 15 bases between. The CDR3 contains 13 residues.

DNA for the CDR3: TGCGCCAGCAGCCCAGAGGCTATCCAAGAGACCCAGTACTTC. Translated: CASSPEAIQETQYF. This chain connects TRBV4-1 to TRBJ2-5; no definite D call. The length of the CDR3 is 14 residues. CDR1 MGHRA and CDR2 YSYEKL come from the germline V gene. V was shortened by 4 bases and J by 1 base, with 10 bases between the two germline ends.

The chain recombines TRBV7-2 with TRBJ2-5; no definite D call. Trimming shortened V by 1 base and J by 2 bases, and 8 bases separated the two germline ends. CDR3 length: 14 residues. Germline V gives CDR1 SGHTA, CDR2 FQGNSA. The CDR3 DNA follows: TGTGCCAGCAGCTTAGGAGTTCAGCAAGAGACCCAGTACTTC. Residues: CASSLGVQQETQYF.

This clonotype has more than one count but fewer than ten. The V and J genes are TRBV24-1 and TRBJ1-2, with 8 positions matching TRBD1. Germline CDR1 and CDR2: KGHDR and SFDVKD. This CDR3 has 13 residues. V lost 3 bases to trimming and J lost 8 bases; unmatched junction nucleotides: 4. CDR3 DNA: TGTGCCACCAGTGATACCCGGACAGGGGGCTACACCTTC. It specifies CATSDTRTGGYTF.

In DNA, the CDR3 is TGCAGTGCCGGTTTGGGACGCCTGAATCAGCCCCAGCATTTT. Translating gives CSAGLGRLNQPQHF. This chain uses TRBV20-1 with TRBJ1-5; D might be TRBD1 (5 bases). V was trimmed by 6 bases and J by 4 bases, leaving 16 bases between them. The germline CDR1 and CDR2 sequences are DFQATT and SNEGSKA (reference sequence). The CDR3 totals 14 residues.

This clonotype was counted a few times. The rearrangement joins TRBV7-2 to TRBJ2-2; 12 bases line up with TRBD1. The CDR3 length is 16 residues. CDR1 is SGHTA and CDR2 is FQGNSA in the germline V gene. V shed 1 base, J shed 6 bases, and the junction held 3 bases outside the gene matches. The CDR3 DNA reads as TGTGCCAGCAGCTTAGTGGGACAGGGGGCCTCCGGGGAGCTGTTTTTT. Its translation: CASSLVGQGASGELFF. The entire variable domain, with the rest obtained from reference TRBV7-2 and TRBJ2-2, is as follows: GAGVSQSPSNKVTEKGKDVELRCDPISGHTALYWYRQSLGQGLEFLIYFQGNSAPDKSGLPSDRFSAERTGGSVSTLTIQRTQQEDSAVYLCASSLVGQGASGELFFGEGSRLTVL.

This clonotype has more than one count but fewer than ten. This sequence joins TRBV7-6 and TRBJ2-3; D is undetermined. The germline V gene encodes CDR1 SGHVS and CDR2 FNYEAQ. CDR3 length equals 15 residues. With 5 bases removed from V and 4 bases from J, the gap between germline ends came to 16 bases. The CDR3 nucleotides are TGTGCCAGCAGCCCGGACCACGAGCTGGCAGATACGCAGTATTTT. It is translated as CASSPDHELADTQYF.

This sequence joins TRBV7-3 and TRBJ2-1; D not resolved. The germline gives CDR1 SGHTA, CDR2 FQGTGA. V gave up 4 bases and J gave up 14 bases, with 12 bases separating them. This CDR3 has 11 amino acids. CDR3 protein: CASSYGEAKFF. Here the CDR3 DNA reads TGTGCCAGCAGCTACGGAGAGGCAAAGTTCTTC.

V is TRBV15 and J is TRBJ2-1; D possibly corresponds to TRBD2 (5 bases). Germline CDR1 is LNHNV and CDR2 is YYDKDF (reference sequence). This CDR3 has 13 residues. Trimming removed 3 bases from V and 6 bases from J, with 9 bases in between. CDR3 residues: CATSRGVTNEQFF. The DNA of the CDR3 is TGTGCCACCAGCAGGGGAGTGACCAATGAGCAGTTCTTC.

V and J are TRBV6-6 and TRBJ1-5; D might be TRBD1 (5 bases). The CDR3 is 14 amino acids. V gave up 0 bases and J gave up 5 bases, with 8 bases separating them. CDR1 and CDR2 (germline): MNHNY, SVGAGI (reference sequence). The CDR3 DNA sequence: TGTGCCAGCAGTTACTCAGGGGACCATCAGCCCCAGCATTTT. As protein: CASSYSGDHQPQHF.

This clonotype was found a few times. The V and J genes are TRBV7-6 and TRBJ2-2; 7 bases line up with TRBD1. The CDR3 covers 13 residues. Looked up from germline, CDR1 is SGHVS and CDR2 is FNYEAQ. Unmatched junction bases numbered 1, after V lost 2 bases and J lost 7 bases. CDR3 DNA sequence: TGTGCCAGCAGCTTAAGGGACAGCGGGGAGCTGTTTTTT. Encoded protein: CASSLRDSGELFF.

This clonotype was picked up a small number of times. In DNA form, the CDR3 reads TGTGCCACCAGTGATCCCCTGGTGGATACGCAGTATTTT. This encodes CATSDPLVDTQYF. The chain has TRBV24-1 and TRBJ2-3; D not resolved. The CDR3 contains 13 residues. Germline CDR1 reads KGHDR; CDR2 reads SFDVKD. The V and J ends lost 3 bases and 6 bases respectively, with 9 bases between them.

The CDR3 nucleotides are TGTGCCATCCCGTTGGGGGGCTCCTACGAGCAGTACTTC. Residues: CAIPLGGSYEQYF. The chain has TRBV7-9 and TRBJ2-7, with TRBD2 as a possible D gene (6 bases). The CDR3 contains 13 residues. Trimming left V 10 bases short and J 0 bases short, with 13 bases between. Germline CDR1 is SEHNR and CDR2 is FQNEAQ (reference sequence).